Listed below are T cell receptor beta chains from one sample, sequenced in a study of radiotherapy plus CTLA-4 blockade in lung cancer. Sequenced by immunoSEQ multiplex PCR; TCRdb stores in-frame clones only, minus some. This sample carries about 88,000 clones, roughly 70% of them seen once, and the ten largest clones take 11% to 15%. The specimen was peripheral blood, collected from a patient treated with radiotherapy plus ipilimumab. These TCRs come from a human donor with non-small cell lung cancer that progressed on radiotherapy plus ipilimumab. Each CDR3 is given with its conserved first and last residue. Fields, in order: CDR3 protein, V gene, J gene.

CASSFTAGGHGYTF	TRBV27	TRBJ1-2
CASLLEGGGTEAFF	TRBV2	TRBJ1-1
CASSVIPAATNEKLFF	TRBV27	TRBJ1-4
CASSLVVTGGFVGELFF	TRBV28	TRBJ2-2
CASSLAGASIGTQYF	TRBV7-2	TRBJ2-5
CASSFGGQRETQYF	TRBV7-6	TRBJ2-5
CASSQGTIAKNIQYF	TRBV4-1	TRBJ2-4
CASSQELGSNEQYF	TRBV4-3	TRBJ2-7
CASSSSDRLYGYTF	TRBV27	TRBJ1-2
CASSQGRTTTGELFF	TRBV4-3	TRBJ2-2
CASSLSPTLYGYTF	TRBV27	TRBJ1-2
CASSLQSTQNTQYF	TRBV27	TRBJ2-3
CASSLSVGGEQYF	TRBV27	TRBJ2-7
CASSALRESEAFF	TRBV18	TRBJ1-1
CASSLDPGGSYIQPQHF	TRBV5-1	TRBJ1-5
CASSPAGPNEQFF	TRBV7-9	TRBJ2-1
CAWKRLAGVTKETQYF	TRBV30	TRBJ2-5
CASSFPGTPLVLTF	TRBV6-6	TRBJ2-6
CAWSEGPKGAEKLFF	TRBV30	TRBJ1-4
CAITPASNQPQHF	TRBV10-3	TRBJ1-5
CASSLAVDLGEQYF	TRBV5-1	TRBJ2-7
CASSSLIGTGAGYTF	TRBV27	TRBJ1-2